One TCR beta chain is described in this entry. The specificity of this receptor is unknown. Base qualities are not provided; no much larger clone lies one nucleotide away. From its cysteine to its phenylalanine, the CDR3 spans 12 amino acids. Only the CDR3 part of the read is kept: 36 bases, read in frame from the first base. The germline V gene sets CDR1 to SGDLS and CDR2 to YYNGEE. Relative to germline, V is 8 bases shorter and J is 5 bases shorter, with 13 bases between their ends. The library was built by means of 5' RACE. The sequencer listed for this sample is Illumina HiSeq 2500. The second PCR ran for roughly 6 to 11 cycles and used a J-beta primer mix along with a sample-barcoded 5' primer. Each TCR beta cDNA molecule received a unique molecular identifier from a template-switch 5' adaptor carrying 12 random nucleotides. Each sample yielded at least 2.5 million CDR3-containing paired-end reads. First-strand cDNA was synthesized from all RNA with the Mint cDNA synthesis kit, primed by a TRBC-specific oligonucleotide. Following uracil-DNA glycosylase treatment, a first 18-cycle PCR with universal primers M1SS and BC2_uni_R was performed on all cDNA. In the source study's methods: Each sample was normalized by randomly selecting 1 million high-quality reads, each carrying a distinct molecular identifier. Instead of being binned into consensus sequences, reads that shared molecular identifiers were thrown out. MiTCR, with a Q25 quality threshold and the strictest error-elimination algorithm, was used for CDR3 identification, clonotype clustering and error correction. Lower-bound total TCR beta diversity was estimated with a nonparametric unseen species model using Euler transformation. Through fastp at Q25 and MiXCR, TCRdb rebuilt clones from the public reads, retaining in-frame beta chains. For every CDR3 protein sequence, its rows merge into one entry that carries the most common genes and DNA. The V and J calls and clone size come from TCRdb's table, not from the authors' own analysis. A total of 850,000 to 1,100,000 distinct CDR3 sequences appear in this sample, 35% to 45% of them only once. Of the sample, about an eighth is held by the ten largest clones.

Donors were 39 systemically healthy Caucasian individuals from Russia aged 6 to 90 years. About 9.1 milliliters of peripheral blood were collected from each donor into EDTA-treated Vacutainer tubes. Ficoll-Paque density-gradient centrifugation was used to isolate PBMCs, with at least 7 million obtained per sample. Total RNA was extracted from PBMCs with Trizol reagent, with at least 6 micrograms obtained per sample. For every donor, an aliquot of PBMCs went through flow cytometry to measure the percentages of naive CD45RAhigh/CD27high T cells. These data come from a study of blood T cells in healthy people across ages (dated by TCRdb to 2014 to 2015). About the full investigation: In model experiments, template switching captured about one uniquely barcoded TCR beta cDNA molecule for every two T cells. Using deep sequencing normalized with unique cDNA molecular identifiers, the study measured how TCR beta repertoire diversity changes with age. The donors were split into four age groups: young (average about 16 years), middle-aged (39), aged (62) and long-lived (approximately 80). To avoid experimental bias, donors of different ages were randomly spread across the sequencing lanes. The study analyzed two additional independent replicas of 1 million unique cDNA reads from the same blood draw for two donors, one aged 18 to 30 and one aged 80 or older.

What the authors observed across the whole study: Because the CMV infection status of the donors was unknown, age-related changes in expanded clonotypes may potentially have been confounded. Since profiling was done on bulk unsorted PBMCs, naive and antigen-experienced compartments could not be conclusively compared. Estimates of total diversity based on one million sequenced T cells were considered lower bounds and underestimates. There was a strong correlation between observed TCR beta diversity and the percentage of naive T cells measured by flow cytometry. Compared with the aged group, more naive CD4+ T cells, fewer expanded clones and increased TCR diversity were shown by the long-lived group, suggesting age selection. Observed TCR beta diversity per million T cells fell roughly linearly with age, and a significant reduction was already apparent by age about 38.

The sequenced material came from blood. The V and J genes are TRBV9 and TRBJ1-1; the D gene is not confidently resolved. The TCR originated in a man between 18 and 29 years old in good health. The CDR3 region reads CASGRKDTEAFF. The DNA sequence is as follows: TGTGCCAGTGGAAGAAAGGATACTGAAGCTTTCTTT.